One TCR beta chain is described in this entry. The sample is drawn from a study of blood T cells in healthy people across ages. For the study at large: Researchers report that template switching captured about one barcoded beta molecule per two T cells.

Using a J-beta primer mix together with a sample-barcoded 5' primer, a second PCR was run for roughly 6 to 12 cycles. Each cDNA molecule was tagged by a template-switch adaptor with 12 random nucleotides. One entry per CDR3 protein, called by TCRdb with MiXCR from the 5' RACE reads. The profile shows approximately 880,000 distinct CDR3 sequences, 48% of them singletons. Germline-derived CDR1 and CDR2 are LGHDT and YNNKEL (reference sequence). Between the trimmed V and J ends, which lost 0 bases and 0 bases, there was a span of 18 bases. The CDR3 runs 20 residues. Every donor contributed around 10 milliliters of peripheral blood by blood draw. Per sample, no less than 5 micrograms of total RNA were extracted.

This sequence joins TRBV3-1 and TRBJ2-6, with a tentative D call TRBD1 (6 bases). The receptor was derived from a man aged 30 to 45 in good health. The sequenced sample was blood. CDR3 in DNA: TGTGCCAGCAGCCAAGATAGTTCTTACAGGGTCGACTCTGGGGCCAACGTCCTGACTTTC. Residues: CASSQDSSYRVDSGANVLTF.